Presented here are 22 T cell receptor beta chains from one specimen sequenced in a study of Graves' ophthalmopathy and Graves' hyperthyroidism. Amplifying from RNA transcripts, the study obtained TCR beta CDR3 regions. First-round RT-PCR with HTBI primers preceded a second-round multiplex PCR. TCRdb re-called the multiplex PCR reads through MiXCR, storing one row per CDR3 protein. The profile covers some 360,000 distinct CDR3 sequences, with about a sixth appearing a single time and 2% to 3% taken by the ten largest. The specimen was peripheral blood. The receptors were sampled from an adult woman with stable Graves' hyperthyroidism.

Ten or more counts support this clonotype. The chain is built from TRBV6-1 and TRBJ2-2, with D unclear. The CDR3 covers 13 residues. The V end was cut by 8 bases, the J end by 3 bases, with 10 bases between. Germline CDR1 is MNHNS and CDR2 is SASEGT. CDR3 protein: CASRRPDTGELFF. The CDR3 DNA is TGTGCCAGCCGTAGACCAGACACCGGGGAGCTGTTTTTT.

The genes are TRBV19 and TRBJ2-2; D unresolved. The V gene's germline CDR1 is LNHDA and CDR2 SQIVND (reference sequence). Trimming took off 5 bases at V and 7 bases at J, with 14 bases between the two ends. There are 14 residues in the CDR3. CDR3 bases: TGTGCCAGTAGTTCTGGGGAATTAGACGGGGAGCTGTTTTTT. Encoded protein: CASSSGELDGELFF.

At least ten counts were recorded for this clonotype. The chain is built from TRBV7-8 and TRBJ2-7; D gene unclear. Between the trimmed V and J ends, which lost 0 bases and 3 bases, there was a span of 9 bases. CDR3 size: 14 residues. The V gene's germline CDR1 is SGHVS and CDR2 FQNEAQ. CDR3: CASSLASGLYEQYF. The CDR3 DNA follows: TGTGCCAGCAGCTTAGCGTCGGGCCTCTACGAGCAGTACTTC.

This clonotype was counted many times. The genes are TRBV6-6 and TRBJ2-5; the D gene could be TRBD1 or TRBD2 (5 bases each). The V and J ends lost 6 bases and 1 base respectively, with 15 bases between them. The germline CDR1 and CDR2 sequences are MNHNY and SVGAGI (reference sequence). The CDR3 covers 15 residues. CDR3 in amino acids: CASRSPPGSQETQYF. The CDR3 nucleotides read TGTGCCAGCAGATCTCCTCCAGGGAGCCAAGAGACCCAGTACTTC.

This clonotype was seen many times. The J gene is TRBJ2-7, the V gene TRBV19; TRBD2 matches 13 bases. Germline values: CDR1 LNHDA, CDR2 SQIVND (reference sequence). The V segment lost 7 bases and the J segment 2 bases; nucleotides outside the gene matches: 8. There are 16 residues in the CDR3. CDR3 DNA sequence: TGTGCCAGTACCCCCGGGACTAGCGGGACCCCCTACGAGCAGTACTTC. This encodes CASTPGTSGTPYEQYF.

This clonotype appeared many times. CDR3 protein: CSARPPSTGPSNGYTF. CDR3 nucleotide sequence: TGCAGTGCTAGACCACCATCGACAGGGCCTTCGAATGGCTACACCTTC. The chain joins TRBV20-1 to TRBJ1-2; 7 bases agree with TRBD1. CDR1 is DFQATT and CDR2 is SNEGSKA in the germline V gene (reference sequence). The CDR3 extends over 16 amino acids. Trimming at V came to 2 bases and at J to 6 bases, leaving 15 bases not matched to a gene.

This clonotype has at least ten counts. The chain is built from TRBV10-2 and TRBJ1-5; TRBD1 might be the D (6 bases). The CDR3 is 13 amino acids. Germline CDR1 reads WSHSY; CDR2 reads SAAADI. V was clipped by 9 bases and J by 3 bases, with 12 bases between them. CDR3 in amino acids: CASMQGSNQPQHF. As DNA, the CDR3 is TGCGCCAGTATGCAGGGGTCCAATCAGCCCCAGCATTTT.

This clonotype was seen ten or more times. The genes are TRBV29-1 and TRBJ1-2, with D possibly matching TRBD1 (5 bases). Germline CDR1 is SQVTM and CDR2 is ANQGSEA. Trimming left V 4 bases short and J 1 base short, with 13 bases between. The CDR3 extends over 14 amino acids. For the CDR3, the DNA is TGCAGCGTTGGGGGGTTCGCAGATAACTATGGCTACACCTTC. Amino acid sequence: CSVGGFADNYGYTF.

The sample holds many counts of this clonotype. The chain joins TRBV2 to TRBJ2-2, with no clear D. V was shortened by 1 base and J by 8 bases, with 2 bases between the two germline ends. The germline V gene encodes CDR1 SNHLY and CDR2 FYNNEI. The CDR3 contains 11 residues. The DNA of the CDR3 is TGTGCCAGCAGTGAAGAGGGGGAGCTGTTTTTT. Translating gives CASSEEGELFF.

The chain couples TRBV7-3 to TRBJ2-5, with TRBD1 as a possible D gene (5 bases). Germline CDR1 is SGHTA and CDR2 is FQGTGA. The CDR3 spans 14 residues. Trimming shortened V by 3 bases and J by 5 bases, and 13 bases separated the two germline ends. The CDR3, as DNA: TGTGCCAGCAGCTTCCCCTGGGGCGCGGAGACCCAGTACTTC. This gives the protein CASSFPWGAETQYF.

The DNA for the CDR3 is TGTGCCAGCTCATCCCGGGACAACGGTGATGGCTACACCTTC. Encoded protein: CASSSRDNGDGYTF. The chain uses TRBV18 and TRBJ1-2, with a weak D call TRBD1 (6 bases). Germline values: CDR1 KGHSH, CDR2 LQKENI. The CDR3 has 14 amino acids. Trimming pared 5 bases from V and 6 bases from J, leaving 16 bases between. Based on the CDR3 plus reference TRBV18 and TRBJ1-2, the full variable domain is NAGVMQNPRHLVRRRGQEARLRCSPMKGHSHVYWYRQLPEEGLKFMVYLQKENIIDESGMPKERFSAEFPKEGPSILRIQQVVRGDSAAYFCASSSRDNGDGYTFGSGTRLTVV.

Ten or more counts support this clonotype. The chain links TRBV6-2 or TRBV6-3 to TRBJ1-5; TRBD1 agrees at 7 bases. Unmatched junction bases numbered 5, after V lost 2 bases and J lost 4 bases. CDR3 length: 15 amino acids. Germline CDR1 MNHEY, CDR2 SVGEGT. The CDR3 here is CASSYQTGRNQPQHF. CDR3 sequence (DNA): TGTGCCAGCAGTTACCAGACAGGGCGAAATCAGCCCCAGCATTTT.

This clonotype was observed many times. J is TRBJ2-4 and V is TRBV6-5; D is unclear. Trimming took 8 bases from V and 0 from J, leaving 23 bases between them. CDR3 length: 18 amino acids. The germline V gene encodes CDR1 MNHEY and CDR2 SVGAGI. CDR3 residues: CASRLAFGPTLAKNIQYF. As DNA, the CDR3 is TGTGCCAGCCGTTTGGCCTTCGGACCGACTCTAGCCAAAAACATTCAGTACTTC.

This clonotype has a count of ten or more. V is TRBV6-5 and J is TRBJ2-7, with D maybe TRBD1 (6 bases). The germline V and J ends were trimmed by 5 bases and 2 bases, with 16 bases remaining between them. The germline V gene has CDR1 MNHEY and CDR2 SVGAGI. This CDR3 region has 15 residues. DNA of the CDR3: TGTGCCAGCAGTACCGAACAGGGTAACCCCTACGAGCAGTACTTC. Translation: CASSTEQGNPYEQYF.

This clonotype was picked up many times. J is TRBJ1-5 and V is TRBV19, with 11 bases lining up with TRBD1. The length of the CDR3 is 16 residues. Trimming removed 5 bases from V and 3 bases from J; junction bases left unmatched: 6. Germline lookup yields CDR1 LNHDA and CDR2 SQIVND (reference sequence). The CDR3 bases are TGTGCCAGTAGTCCGACGGGACAGGGGGACAATCAGCCCCAGCATTTT. Its protein is CASSPTGQGDNQPQHF.

This clonotype was observed at least ten times. This rearrangement joins TRBV11-2 to TRBJ2-7; D is tentatively TRBD1 or TRBD2 (5 bases each). V lost 2 bases and J lost 2, with 16 bases in between. The CDR3 has 16 residues. Germline CDR1 reads SGHAT; CDR2 reads FQNNGV. The CDR3 DNA follows: TGTGCCAGCAGCTTAACCCTGCCCGGGACCACCTACGAGCAGTACTTC. As protein: CASSLTLPGTTYEQYF.

This clonotype came up many times. The rearrangement links TRBV5-1 to TRBJ2-2, with 7 nucleotides matching TRBD1. Trimming at V came to 4 bases and at J to 5 bases, leaving 5 bases not matched to a gene. The germline V gene has CDR1 SGHRS and CDR2 YFSETQ. There are 14 residues in the CDR3. The CDR3 sequence: CASSRNRGTGELFF. Here the CDR3 DNA reads TGCGCCAGCAGCCGGAACAGGGGTACCGGGGAGCTGTTTTTT.

This clonotype was counted ten times or more. The chain has TRBV3-1 and TRBJ2-5; 8 nucleotides agree with TRBD1. Germline CDR1 LGHDT, CDR2 YNNKEL (reference sequence). J lost 2 bases, V lost 1 base, and 3 bases had no gene match. This CDR3 comprises 15 residues. CDR3 sequence: CASSQGDRTQETQYF. Written as DNA, the CDR3 is TGTGCCAGCAGCCAAGGGGACAGGACGCAAGAGACCCAGTACTTC.

In regard to this clonotype: A much bigger clone sits one base away, suggesting this may be a read error. The gene calls are TRBV5-1 and TRBJ1-5, with no clear D. Germline V gene sequence: CDR1 SGHRS, CDR2 YFSETQ. The length of the CDR3 is 14 residues. The CDR3 region is CVSSFDGNNQPQHF. CDR3 nucleotide sequence: TGCGTCAGCAGCTTTGACGGTAACAATCAGCCCCAGCATTTT.

This chain uses TRBV6-5 with TRBJ1-5, with no clear D. V lost 2 bases and J 6 bases, leaving 14 bases between the germline ends. Germline V lookup: CDR1 MNHEY, CDR2 SVGAGI. CDR3 length: 15 amino acids. The CDR3 region is CASSYAPRQPQPQHF. In DNA form, the CDR3 reads TGTGCCAGCAGTTACGCCCCAAGGCAGCCTCAGCCCCAGCATTTT.

Notes on this clonotype: One end of the junction does not line up with germline, which may come from a read error. This rearrangement joins TRBV30 to TRBJ1-1; no definite D call. CDR3 length: 11 amino acids. Germline V gives CDR1 GTSNPN, CDR2 SVGIG (reference sequence). The CDR3 region is CAWSRDTEARF. Written as DNA, the CDR3 is TGTGCCTGGAGTCGCGACACTGAAGCTCGCTTT.

Ten or more counts support this clonotype. CDR3 DNA: TGTGCCAGCTCACGACGTCAGGTGGAGAACACTGAAGCTTTCTTT. Translating it yields CASSRRQVENTEAFF. The chain couples TRBV18 to TRBJ1-1; D gene ambiguous. Deletions cut 4 bases from V and 1 base from J, with 13 bases between. From germline, CDR1 is KGHSH and CDR2 LQKENI. This CDR3 has 15 amino acids. The full variable domain, with the rest looked up from reference TRBV18 and TRBJ1-1, is NAGVMQNPRHLVRRRGQEARLRCSPMKGHSHVYWYRQLPEEGLKFMVYLQKENIIDESGMPKERFSAEFPKEGPSILRIQQVVRGDSAAYFCASSRRQVENTEAFFGQGTRLTVV.